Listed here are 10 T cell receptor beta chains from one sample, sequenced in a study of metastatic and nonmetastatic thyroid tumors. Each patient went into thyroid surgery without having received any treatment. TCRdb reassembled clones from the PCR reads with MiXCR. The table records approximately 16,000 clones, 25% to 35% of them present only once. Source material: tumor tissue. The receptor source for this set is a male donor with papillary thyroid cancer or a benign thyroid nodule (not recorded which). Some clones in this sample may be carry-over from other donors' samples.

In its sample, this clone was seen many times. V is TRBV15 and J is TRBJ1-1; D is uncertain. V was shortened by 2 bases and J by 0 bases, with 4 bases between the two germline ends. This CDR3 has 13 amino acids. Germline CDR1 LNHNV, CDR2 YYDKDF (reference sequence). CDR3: CATSRTVNTEAFF. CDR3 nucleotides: TGTGCCACCAGCAGAACAGTGAACACTGAAGCTTTCTTT.

CDR3 residues: CASSLVSGFNEQFF. Here the CDR3 DNA reads TGTGCCAGCAGCTTAGTCTCTGGGTTCAATGAGCAGTTCTTC. The chain recombines TRBV7-9 with TRBJ2-5; unclear D gene. The closer fit of TRBJ2-1 to the DNA end suggests the J call may be wrong. The CDR3 length is 14 residues. Per the germline V gene, CDR1 is SEHNR and CDR2 is FQNEAQ (reference sequence).

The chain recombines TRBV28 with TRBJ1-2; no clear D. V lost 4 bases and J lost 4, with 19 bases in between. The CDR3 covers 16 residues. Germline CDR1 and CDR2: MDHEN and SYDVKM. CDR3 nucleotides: TGTGCCAGCAGTTCCTCCGGGGTAGCGTGTCGCTATGGCTACACCTTC. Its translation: CASSSSGVACRYGYTF.

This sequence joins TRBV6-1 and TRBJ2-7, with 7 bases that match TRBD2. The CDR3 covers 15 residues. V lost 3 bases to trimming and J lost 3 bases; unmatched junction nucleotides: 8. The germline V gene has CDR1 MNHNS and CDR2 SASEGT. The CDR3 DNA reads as TGTGCCAGCAGTGAGCCCTGGGGGGGAATCTACGAGCAGTACTTC. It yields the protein CASSEPWGGIYEQYF.

The CDR3 loop is CASSYSGSAYEQYF. The CDR3 DNA follows: TGCGCCAGCAGCTATAGCGGGAGCGCCTACGAGCAGTACTTC. The chain uses TRBV5-1 and TRBJ2-7, with 9 bases fitting TRBD2. Trimming took 3 bases from V and 2 from J; bases not matched to a gene: 3. The CDR3 length is 14 residues. Germline CDR1 reads SGHRS; CDR2 reads YFSETQ.

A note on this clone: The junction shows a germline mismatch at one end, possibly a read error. CDR3 residues: CASSLAATSSTGANVLTF. The CDR3 bases are TGTGCCAGCAGCCTAGCCGCGACCAGTTCGACTGGGGCCAACGTCCTGACTTTC. V usage is TRBV7-2 and J usage is TRBJ2-6, with a weak D call TRBD2 (5 bases). This CDR3 region has 18 residues. Germline CDR1 and CDR2: SGHTA and FQGNSA.

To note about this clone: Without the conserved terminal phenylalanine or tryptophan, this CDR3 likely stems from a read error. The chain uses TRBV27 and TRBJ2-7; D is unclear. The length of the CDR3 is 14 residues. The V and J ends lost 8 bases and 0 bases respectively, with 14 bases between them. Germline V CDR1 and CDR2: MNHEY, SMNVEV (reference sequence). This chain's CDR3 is CASRNVQNSYEQYL. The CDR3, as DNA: TGTGCCAGCCGGAATGTACAGAACTCCTACGAGCAGTACTTG.

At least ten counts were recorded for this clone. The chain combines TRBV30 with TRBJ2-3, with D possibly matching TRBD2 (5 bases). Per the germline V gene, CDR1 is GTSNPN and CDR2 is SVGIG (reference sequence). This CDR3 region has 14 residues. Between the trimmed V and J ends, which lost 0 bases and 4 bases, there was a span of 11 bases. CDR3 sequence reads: CAWSVEGGADTQYF. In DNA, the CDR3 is TGTGCCTGGAGTGTAGAGGGTGGGGCAGATACGCAGTATTTT.

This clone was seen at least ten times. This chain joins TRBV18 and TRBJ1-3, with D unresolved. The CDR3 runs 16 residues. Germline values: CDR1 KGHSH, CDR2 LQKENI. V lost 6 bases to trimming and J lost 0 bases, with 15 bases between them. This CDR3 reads CASSPWVVNSGNTIYF. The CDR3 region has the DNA TGTGCCAGCTCCCCCTGGGTTGTGAACTCTGGAAACACCATATATTTT.

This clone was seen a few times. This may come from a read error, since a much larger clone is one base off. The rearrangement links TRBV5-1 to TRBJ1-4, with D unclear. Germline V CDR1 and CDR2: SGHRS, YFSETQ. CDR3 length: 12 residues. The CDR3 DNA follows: TGCACCAGCAGCTTGGCCGGGGAAAAACTGTTTTTT. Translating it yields CTSSLAGEKLFF.